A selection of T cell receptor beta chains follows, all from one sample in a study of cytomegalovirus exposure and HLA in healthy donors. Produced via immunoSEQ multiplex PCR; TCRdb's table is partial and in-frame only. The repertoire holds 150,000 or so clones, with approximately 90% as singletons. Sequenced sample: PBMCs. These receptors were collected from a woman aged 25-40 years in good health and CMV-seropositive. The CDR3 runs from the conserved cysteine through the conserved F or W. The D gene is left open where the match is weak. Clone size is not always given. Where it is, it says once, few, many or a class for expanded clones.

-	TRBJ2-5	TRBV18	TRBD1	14	CASSPRTGSETQYF	TGTGCCAGCTCACCTAGGACAGGGTCCGAGACCCAGTACTTC
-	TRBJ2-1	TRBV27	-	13	CASTPPRDNEQFF	TGTGCCAGCACTCCGCCGAGGGACAATGAGCAGTTCTTC
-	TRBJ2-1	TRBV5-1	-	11	CASSEGKEQFF	TGCGCCAGCAGCGAGGGAAAAGAGCAGTTCTTC
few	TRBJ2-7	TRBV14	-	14	CASSQVGGSPKQYF	TGTGCCAGCAGCCAAGTCGGCGGCTCTCCTAAGCAGTACTTC
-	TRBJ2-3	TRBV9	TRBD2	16	CASSVGTSGATDTQYF	TGTGCCAGCAGCGTGGGGACTAGCGGGGCGACAGATACGCAGTATTTT
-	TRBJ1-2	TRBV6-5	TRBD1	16	CASSYSGTGDNYGYTF	TGTGCCAGCAGTTACTCGGGGACAGGGGATAACTATGGCTACACCTTC
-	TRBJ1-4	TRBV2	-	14	CASSVQGRGEKLFF	TGTGCCAGCAGCGTACAGGGAAGAGGCGAAAAACTGTTTTTT
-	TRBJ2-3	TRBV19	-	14	CASSWDFYTDTQYF	TGTGCCAGTAGTTGGGACTTTTACACAGATACGCAGTATTTT
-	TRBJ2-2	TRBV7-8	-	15	CAAGGSWANTGELFF	TGTGCCGCCGGGGGTTCCTGGGCGAACACCGGGGAGCTGTTTTTT
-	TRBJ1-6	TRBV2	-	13	CASSESVGSPLHF	TGTGCCAGCAGTGAATCGGTTGGTTCACCCCTCCACTTT
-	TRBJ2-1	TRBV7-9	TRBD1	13	CASSSDRDNEQFF	TGTGCCAGCAGCTCCGACAGGGACAATGAGCAGTTCTTC
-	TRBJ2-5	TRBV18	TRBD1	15	CASSTDNRGQETQYF	TGTGCCAGCTCGACGGATAACAGGGGGCAAGAGACCCAGTACTTC
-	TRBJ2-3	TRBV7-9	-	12	CASRSLTDTQYF	TGTGCCAGCAGGTCCCTGACAGATACGCAGTATTTT
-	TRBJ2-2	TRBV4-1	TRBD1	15	CASRVTGGSAGELFF	TGCGCCAGCAGGGTGACAGGGGGCTCTGCAGGGGAGCTGTTTTTT
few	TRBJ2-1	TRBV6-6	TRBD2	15	CASSPRLAGGNEQFF	TGTGCCAGCAGTCCCCGACTAGCGGGGGGAAATGAGCAGTTCTTC
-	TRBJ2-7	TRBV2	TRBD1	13	CASSGGTGGEQYF	TGTGCCAGCAGTGGGGGGACAGGGGGCGAGCAGTACTTC
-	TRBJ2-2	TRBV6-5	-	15	CASSVSGPNTGELFF	TGTGCCAGCAGTGTCAGCGGCCCGAACACCGGGGAGCTGTTTTTT
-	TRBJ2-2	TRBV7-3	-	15	CASYLAKSKHRGAVF	TGTGCCAGCTATCTAGCGAAGAGTAAACACCGGGGAGCTGTTTTT
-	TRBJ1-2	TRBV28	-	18	CASSSSRFSIRVNYGYTF	TGTGCCAGCAGTTCAAGCCGATTTAGCATTCGTGTTAACTATGGCTACACCTTC
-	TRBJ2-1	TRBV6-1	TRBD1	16	CASSENDRGSYNEQFF	TGTGCCAGCAGTGAAAACGACAGGGGATCCTACAATGAGCAGTTCTTC
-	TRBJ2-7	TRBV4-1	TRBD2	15	CASSPGTSGTGEQYF	TGCGCCAGCAGCCCCGGGACTAGCGGGACCGGGGAGCAGTACTTC
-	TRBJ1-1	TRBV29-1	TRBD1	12	CSARTGPTEAFF	TGCAGCGCGAGGACAGGGCCTACTGAAGCTTTCTTT
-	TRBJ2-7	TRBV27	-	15	CASPLGASFRNEQYF	TGTGCCAGTCCGCTGGGGGCTAGCTTTAGGAACGAGCAGTACTTC
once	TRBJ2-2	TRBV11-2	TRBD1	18	CASSEPDRGSWDTGELFF	TGTGCCAGCAGCGAGCCGGACAGGGGTTCATGGGACACCGGGGAGCTGTTTTTT
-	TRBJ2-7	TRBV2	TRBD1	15	CASSASRGTAYEQYF	TGTGCCAGCAGTGCGAGCAGGGGGACGGCCTACGAGCAGTACTTC
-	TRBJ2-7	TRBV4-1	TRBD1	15	CASSQRQGAPYEQYF	TGCGCCAGCAGCCAAAGACAGGGAGCCCCCTACGAGCAGTACTTC
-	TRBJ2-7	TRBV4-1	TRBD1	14	CASSLTGQGPEQYF	TGCGCCAGCAGCCTCACGGGACAGGGTCCCGAGCAGTACTTC
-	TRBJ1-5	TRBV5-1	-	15	CASSLVAGGNQPQHF	TGCGCCAGCAGCTTGGTTGCAGGGGGCAATCAGCCCCAGCATTTT
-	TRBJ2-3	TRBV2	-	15	CASSAPTTAGDTQYF	TGTGCCAGCAGTGCTCCAACTACCGCCGGAGATACGCAGTATTTT
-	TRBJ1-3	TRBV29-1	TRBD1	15	CSVEAAGGGGNTIYF	TGCAGCGTTGAAGCGGCAGGGGGCGGTGGAAACACCATATATTTT
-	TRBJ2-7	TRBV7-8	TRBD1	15	CASSTTGTGPYEQYF	TGTGCCAGCAGTACGACCGGGACAGGTCCCTACGAGCAGTACTTC
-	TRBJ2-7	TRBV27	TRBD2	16	CASSLIAGGPVDEQYF	TGTGCCAGCAGTTTAATCGCGGGGGGCCCAGTGGACGAGCAGTACTTC
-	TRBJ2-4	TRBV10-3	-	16	CAISDPRAGSYDIQYF	TGTGCCATCAGTGACCCCCGCGCGGGGTCGTACGACATTCAGTACTTC
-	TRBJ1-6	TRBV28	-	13	CASSPGHSSPLHF	TGTGCCAGCAGTCCGGGACACTCTTCACCCCTCCACTTT
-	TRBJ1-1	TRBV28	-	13	CASSFQGNTEAFF	TGTGCCAGCAGTTTCCAGGGGAACACTGAAGCTTTCTTT
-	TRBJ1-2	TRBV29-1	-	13	CSGAELGNYGYTF	TGCAGCGGGGCTGAACTAGGGAACTATGGCTACACCTTC
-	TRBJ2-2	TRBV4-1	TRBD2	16	CASRRGLATNTGELFF	TGCGCCAGCAGAAGGGGACTAGCTACGAACACCGGGGAGCTGTTTTTT
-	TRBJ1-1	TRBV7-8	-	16	CASSRQSSGLNTEAFF	TGTGCCAGCAGTCGACAGTCGTCCGGGTTGAACACTGAAGCTTTCTTT
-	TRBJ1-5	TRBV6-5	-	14	CASSSRAQGQPQHF	TGTGCCAGCAGCTCAAGAGCGCAGGGTCAGCCCCAGCATTTT
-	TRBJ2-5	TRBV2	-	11	CATEGGETQYF	TGTGCCACGGAGGGTGGAGAGACCCAGTACTTC
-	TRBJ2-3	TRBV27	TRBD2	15	CASTSGTSGRDTQYF	TGTGCCAGCACCTCGGGGACTAGCGGCCGAGATACGCAGTATTTT
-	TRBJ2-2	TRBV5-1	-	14	CASSLLVGPGELFF	TGCGCCAGCAGCTTGCTGGTGGGCCCGGGGGAGCTGTTTTTT
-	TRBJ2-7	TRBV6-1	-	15	CASSEDWGPTSEQYF	TGTGCCAGCAGTGAAGATTGGGGCCCAACCTCCGAGCAGTACTTC